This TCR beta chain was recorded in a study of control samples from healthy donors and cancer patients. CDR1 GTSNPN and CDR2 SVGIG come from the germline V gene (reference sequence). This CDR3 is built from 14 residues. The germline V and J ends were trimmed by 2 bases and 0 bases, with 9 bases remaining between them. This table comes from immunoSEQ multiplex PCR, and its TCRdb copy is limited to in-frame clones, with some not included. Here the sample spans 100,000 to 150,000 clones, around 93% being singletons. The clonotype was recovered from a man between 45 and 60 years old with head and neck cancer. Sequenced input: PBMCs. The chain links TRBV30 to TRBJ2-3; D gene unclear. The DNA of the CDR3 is TGTGCCTGGAGTCGCGTACGGAGCACAGATACGCAGTATTTT. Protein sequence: CAWSRVRSTDTQYF.